Listed below are T cell receptor beta chains from one sample, sequenced in a study of radiation and T cells in renal cell carcinoma. Here immunoSEQ multiplex PCR was the method, and the copy in TCRdb shows in-frame clones only, minus some. The sample consists of some 120,000 clones, 85% to 90% of them appearing once. The material sequenced was blood, taken from a patient whose treatment included radiotherapy and nephrectomy. All receptors come from a woman between 70 and 85 years old with renal cell carcinoma. The CDR3 runs from the conserved cysteine through the conserved F or W. The D gene is left open where the match is weak. Size is omitted from some rows. Given values are once, few, many or a class for expanded clones.

V gene	J gene	clone size	D gene	CDR3 DNA	CDR3 protein
TRBV6-5	TRBJ1-6	.	.	TGTGCCAGCAGAGAAACTCAGGGGAAGGCTTCACCCCTCCACTTT	CASRETQGKASPLHF
TRBV9	TRBJ1-1	.	.	TGTGCCAGCAGCGTACAAACCAGGGCTCGGGCTGAAGCTTTCTTT	CASSVQTRARAEAFF
TRBV28	TRBJ1-5	.	TRBD1	TGTGCCAGCAGTTCTGACAGGGTTAGCAATCAGCCCCAGCATTTT	CASSSDRVSNQPQHF
TRBV19	TRBJ2-2	.	TRBD2	TGTGCCAGTAGTAGGACTAGCGGGGGCATGAACACCGGGGAGCTGTTTTTT	CASSRTSGGMNTGELFF
TRBV19	TRBJ1-1	few	.	TGTGCCAGTAGTATAAGTGACAAAGCTGAAGCTTTCTTT	CASSISDKAEAFF
TRBV30	TRBJ1-3	.	.	TGTGCCCGAGGGGGAGCCTCTGGAAACACCATATATTTT	CARGGASGNTIYF
TRBV5-4	TRBJ2-5	once	TRBD2	TGTGCCAGCACCCCTACCGGGCTAGCGGGGAAAGAGACCCAGTACTTC	CASTPTGLAGKETQYF
TRBV6-5	TRBJ1-1	.	TRBD1	TGTGCCAGCAGTGAAAGGACAGGCTACACTGAAGCTTTCTTT	CASSERTGYTEAFF
TRBV30	TRBJ2-7	.	.	TGTGCCTGGAGTGCTCCCAGTGGTTCGGACGAGCAGTACTTC	CAWSAPSGSDEQYF
TRBV15	TRBJ1-3	.	.	TGTGCCACCAGCAGAGTTTTTACAGGGTCCAGGGGAAACACCATATATTTT	CATSRVFTGSRGNTIYF
TRBV7-9	TRBJ2-2	.	.	TGTGCCAGCACGACAGGAATCGGAACCGGGGAGCTGTTTTTT	CASTTGIGTGELFF
TRBV6-1	TRBJ1-1	.	.	TGTGCCAGCAGTGAAGGAGGGAGGGCAGCTTTCTTT	CASSEGGRAAFF
TRBV9	TRBJ1-4	.	TRBD1	TGTGCCAGCAGCGTAGTCAGGGGGGAAAAACTGTTTTTT	CASSVVRGEKLFF
TRBV5-1	TRBJ1-1	.	TRBD1	TGCGCCAGCAGCTTAGGGACAGGGCAAACTGAAGCTTTCTTT	CASSLGTGQTEAFF
TRBV5-4	TRBJ1-1	.	.	TGTGCCAGCAGCTTGAGAGGTTCTTGGGCTTTCTTT	CASSLRGSWAFF
TRBV5-1	TRBJ2-3	.	.	TGCGCCAGCAGCTTGACAGGGTTTCAGGATACGCAGTATTTT	CASSLTGFQDTQYF
TRBV7-9	TRBJ1-6	.	TRBD1	TGTGCCAGCAGCTCCAGGGGGACTCCTTATAATTCACCCCTCCACTTT	CASSSRGTPYNSPLHF
TRBV7-9	TRBJ2-3	.	.	TGTGCCAGCAGCTTAGCTGGGCAGGGTAGCACAGATACGCAGTATTTT	CASSLAGQGSTDTQYF
TRBV2	TRBJ2-6	.	.	TGTGCCAGCAGCCAAGGGGGTACTGGGGCCAACGTCCTGACTTTC	CASSQGGTGANVLTF
TRBV7-9	TRBJ2-1	.	.	TGTGCCAGCAGCCCACTGCTGGGCTCTGAGCAGTTCTTC	CASSPLLGSEQFF
TRBV7-2	TRBJ1-3	once	TRBD1	TGTGCCAGCAGCTTATTCGGGACAGAAGGAAACACCATATATTTT	CASSLFGTEGNTIYF
TRBV5-1	TRBJ2-2	.	.	TGCGCCAGCAGCTTGAGGGTTTCCACCGGGGAGCTGTTTTTT	CASSLRVSTGELFF
TRBV9	TRBJ1-3	.	.	TGTGCCAGCAGCGCGACTCAGGGGAACACCATATATTTT	CASSATQGNTIYF
TRBV19	TRBJ2-3	.	TRBD1	TGTGCCAGTAGTATAGGGACAGGGGAAGGCACAGATACGCAGTATTTT	CASSIGTGEGTDTQYF
TRBV7-8	TRBJ2-5	.	TRBD1	TGTGCCAGCAGCTCCCAGACAGGGGAAGGGACCCAGTACTTC	CASSSQTGEGTQYF
TRBV5-5	TRBJ2-5	.	TRBD2	TGTGCCAGCAGCTTATCTCCGGGACTAGCGGTTTTTGCCAAAGAGACCCAGTACTTC	CASSLSPGLAVFAKETQYF
TRBV4-1	TRBJ1-6	.	.	TGCGCCAGCAGCCAAGAACCAATACCCTCCTATAATTCACCCCTCCACTTT	CASSQEPIPSYNSPLHF
TRBV7-2	TRBJ1-5	.	TRBD1	TGTGCCAGCAGCTTAAGGCAGGGGGACCAGCCCCAGCATTTT	CASSLRQGDQPQHF
TRBV7-9	TRBJ2-7	.	.	TGTGCCAGCAGCTCGGGCCTTTACGAGCAGTACTTC	CASSSGLYEQYF
TRBV28	TRBJ1-1	.	.	TGTGCCAGCAGTTTAACGGACCGAATTGAAGCTTTCTTT	CASSLTDRIEAFF
TRBV29-1	TRBJ1-3	once	.	TGCAGCGTGGCAGGGACCTCTGGAAACACCATATATTTT	CSVAGTSGNTIYF
TRBV10-1	TRBJ2-2	.	TRBD1	TGCGCCAGCAGTGGGGGACAGGGGTCATCCGGGGAGCTGTTTTTT	CASSGGQGSSGELFF
TRBV6-6	TRBJ1-6	.	.	TGTGCCAGCAGGACCCGGGGCGGGAATTCACCCCTCCACTTT	CASRTRGGNSPLHF
TRBV6-5	TRBJ2-2	.	.	TGTGCCAGCAGTTACCCTCCGAGGGGGACCGGGGAGCTGTTTTTT	CASSYPPRGTGELFF
TRBV5-1	TRBJ1-3	.	.	TGCGCCAGCAGCGTGGACCCCCTGACTGGAAACACCATATATTTT	CASSVDPLTGNTIYF
TRBV5-5	TRBJ1-2	.	.	TGTGCCAGCAGCTTTCAGGGTCTAGGGTCTTATGGCTACACCTTC	CASSFQGLGSYGYTF
TRBV7-2	TRBJ2-3	.	TRBD2	TGTGCCAGCAGCTTATTGCTAGCGGGGGGAACTAGCACAGATACGCAGTATTTT	CASSLLLAGGTSTDTQYF
TRBV9	TRBJ1-6	.	.	TGTGCCAGCAGCGTAGCTATCAGGGCGGCAGATTCACCCCTCCACTTT	CASSVAIRAADSPLHF
TRBV4-3	TRBJ2-2	.	.	TGCGCCAGCAGCCGTAGGCTCCAGGGGAGAGGCGCCGGGGAGCTGTTTTTT	CASSRRLQGRGAGELFF
TRBV30	TRBJ2-3	.	.	TGTGCCTGGAGTCCACCACCGGTCACAGATACGCAGTATTTT	CAWSPPPVTDTQYF
TRBV9	TRBJ2-3	.	TRBD2	TGTGCCAGCAGCGTCGGACTAGCGGGATGGATGGCAGATACGCAGTATTTT	CASSVGLAGWMADTQYF
TRBV7-2	TRBJ1-2	.	.	TGTGCCAGCAGCCACCGGACAGAGAGCTATGGCTACACCTTC	CASSHRTESYGYTF
TRBV10-3	TRBJ1-5	.	TRBD1	TGTGCCATCAGTGAGTCGTGGGGACAGGGGGTCCATCAGCCCCAGCATTTT	CAISESWGQGVHQPQHF
TRBV29-1	TRBJ2-5	.	.	TGCAGCGTTGAAGCAGGGTACCAAGAGACCCAGTACTTC	CSVEAGYQETQYF
TRBV11-1	TRBJ2-7	.	.	TGTGCCAGCAGCTTTTCGGAGAATCCGACTTCCGAGCAGTACTTC	CASSFSENPTSEQYF
TRBV4-2	TRBJ2-3	.	.	TGTGCCAGCAGCCAAGATACCCGGGCAGATACGCAGTATTTT	CASSQDTRADTQYF
TRBV5-5	TRBJ1-1	.	.	TGTGCCAGCAGCTTGGGGGCAATCTACACTGAAGCTTTCTTT	CASSLGAIYTEAFF
TRBV4-3	TRBJ1-1	few	.	TGCGCCAGCAGCCAAGATTCAGGAGGATGGAACACTGAAGCTTTCTTT	CASSQDSGGWNTEAFF
TRBV30	TRBJ1-5	.	.	TGTGCCTGGAGTAGGACAGCTAGCAATCAGCCCCAGCATTTT	CAWSRTASNQPQHF
TRBV28	TRBJ2-1	few	TRBD1	TGTGCCAGCAGTTTCCCCGGACAGGGTCCCTACAATGAGCAGTTCTTC	CASSFPGQGPYNEQFF
TRBV5-6	TRBJ2-4	.	.	TGTGCCAGCAGCTCAATACGAGCCACCATAGCCAAAAACATTCAGTACTTC	CASSSIRATIAKNIQYF
TRBV27	TRBJ2-3	.	TRBD2	TGTGCCAGCAGTTGGCGGGGGGGCCTGGATACGCAGTATTTT	CASSWRGGLDTQYF
TRBV28	TRBJ1-3	.	.	TGTGCCAGCAGTTCCCCGGGGGGGGCTGGAAACACCATATATTTT	CASSSPGGAGNTIYF